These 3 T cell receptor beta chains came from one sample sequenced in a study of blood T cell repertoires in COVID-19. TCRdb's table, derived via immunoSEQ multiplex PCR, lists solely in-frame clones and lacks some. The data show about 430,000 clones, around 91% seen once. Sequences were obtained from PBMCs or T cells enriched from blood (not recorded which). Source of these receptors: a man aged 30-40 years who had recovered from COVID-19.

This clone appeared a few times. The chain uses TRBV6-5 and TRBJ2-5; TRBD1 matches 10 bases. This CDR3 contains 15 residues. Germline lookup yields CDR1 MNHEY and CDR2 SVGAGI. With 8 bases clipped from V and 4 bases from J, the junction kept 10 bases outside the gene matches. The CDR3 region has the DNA TGTGCCAGCTTCGAGGGACAGGGGCGGTCAGAGACCCAGTACTTC. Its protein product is CASFEGQGRSETQYF.

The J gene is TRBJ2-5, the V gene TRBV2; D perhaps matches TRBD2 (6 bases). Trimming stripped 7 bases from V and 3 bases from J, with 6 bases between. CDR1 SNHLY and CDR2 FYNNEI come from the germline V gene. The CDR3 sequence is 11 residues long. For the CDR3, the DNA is TGTGCCAGCACGGGGGAAGAGACCCAGTACTTC. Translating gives CASTGEETQYF.

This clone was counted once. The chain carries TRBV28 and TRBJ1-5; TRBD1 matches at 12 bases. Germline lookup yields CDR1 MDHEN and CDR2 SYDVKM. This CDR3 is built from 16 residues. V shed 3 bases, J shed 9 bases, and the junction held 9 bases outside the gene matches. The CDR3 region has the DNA TGTGCCAGCAGTTTTGAGGGAGGGGACAGGGGGCGGCCCCAGCATTTT. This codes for CASSFEGGDRGRPQHF.